This TCR beta chain was documented in a study of blood T cell repertoires in COVID-19 (dated by TCRdb to between 2020 and 2021). About the study as a whole: Samples from collaborators originated in the United States, Italy and Spain and spanned both the acute and convalescent phases of COVID-19. The repertoires were released in a freely available public database intended as a resource for research on the immune response to SARS-CoV-2. Where HLA class I and class II types were available, the types were taken from metadata supplied by the sample provider, not from assay-based typing. Sample metadata almost always included a de-identified subject ID, COVID-19 status, age in years and sex. The material from the prospective study consisted of cDNA or gDNA derived from T cells, B-cell-depleted T cells, or PBMCs. Deeply sampled blood TCRbeta repertoires from subjects exposed to, actively infected with, or recovered from COVID-19 were included in the dataset. Samples were obtained from the ongoing ImmuneRACE study (first 160 participants) and from 1,254 subjects provided by 6 global collaborators. Broader findings and caveats from the paper: The amount of clinical and demographic metadata varied by source and participant and was provided uncurated.

TCRbeta CDR3 regions were amplified from genomic DNA using the immunoSEQ Assay, a bias-controlled multiplex PCR. Concerning the study's data processing: The number of nucleated cells in each sample was estimated from the amplification of reference gene primers within the assay. Sequence reads were collapsed and filtered to measure the absolute abundance of every unique TCRbeta CDR3 rearrangement. For each sample, productive Simpson clonality was calculated as the square root of Simpson's diversity index over productive rearrangements. Imported from immuneACCESS, the table was reduced by TCRdb to in-frame sequences with V and J called. These copies leave out some clones; in studies compared against another copy, an unresolved V gene accounts for under half, and the cause of the remainder is not known. The V and J calls and clone size come from that table; D and trimming were worked out from the DNA. For this sample the table gives around 130,000 clones, of which more than 75% were detected only once. More than 2% of the sample is held by the ten biggest clonotypes.

For this chain, trimming is 0 bases at the V end and 2 bases at the J end, and the number of junction bases without a gene match is 2. From the germline V gene, CDR1 is SGDLS and CDR2 is YYNGEE. Including cysteine and phenylalanine, the CDR3 has 16 amino acids. The only DNA kept is the CDR3, 48 bases in frame from the first base. A remark on this clone: The antigen it binds to is not known. Per-nucleotide qualities are absent, and no much larger clonotype sits a single base away. Other DNA sequences in the same sample also yield this CDR3.

Collaborating institutions collected whole blood in K2EDTA tubes following their own protocols. Collaborator samples were shipped for TCRbeta analysis as frozen whole blood, isolated PBMCs, or DNA extracted from either sample type. The sequence joins TRBV9 to TRBJ2-2, with 9 central nucleotides matching TRBD2. The sample taken for sequencing was peripheral blood. The TCR originated in a man between 65 and 85 years old with active COVID-19. The DNA sequence reads TGTGCCAGCAGCGTAGGACTAGCGGTTAACACCGGGGAGCTGTTTTTT. The encoded protein is CASSVGLAVNTGELFF.